This T cell receptor beta chain was profiled in a study of blood T cell repertoires in COVID-19. Study summary: From the United States, Italy and Spain came samples of acute and convalescent COVID-19. Nucleic acid was either cDNA or gDNA, and it came from T cells, B-cell-depleted T cells, or PBMCs.

Trimming took 4 bases from V and 3 from J; bases not matched to a gene: 10. Germline assignment: CDR1 LGHDT and CDR2 YNNKEL (reference sequence). The CDR3 runs to 16 residues. The Seattle patients, enrolled during active infection, were followed longitudinally. Original processing methods: Estimates of nucleated cell counts were drawn from the amplification of reference gene primers. Clones were sequenced by immunoSEQ multiplex PCR, and TCRdb holds only the in-frame ones, with some missing. D and trimming were read from the DNA, whereas the V and J calls and clone size are those reported in that table. The sample contains roughly 170,000 clones, 80% to 90% of which appear only once.

The V and J genes are TRBV3-1 (or the pseudogene TRBV3-2) and TRBJ2-3; TRBD2 agrees at 7 bases. The sequenced sample was peripheral blood. The clonotype comes from a woman in her 50s with COVID-19, enrolled during active disease. Written as DNA, the CDR3 is TGTGCCAGCAGCCCTTTTGGGGGGGGGTCAACAGATACGCAGTATTTT. This gives the protein CASSPFGGGSTDTQYF.